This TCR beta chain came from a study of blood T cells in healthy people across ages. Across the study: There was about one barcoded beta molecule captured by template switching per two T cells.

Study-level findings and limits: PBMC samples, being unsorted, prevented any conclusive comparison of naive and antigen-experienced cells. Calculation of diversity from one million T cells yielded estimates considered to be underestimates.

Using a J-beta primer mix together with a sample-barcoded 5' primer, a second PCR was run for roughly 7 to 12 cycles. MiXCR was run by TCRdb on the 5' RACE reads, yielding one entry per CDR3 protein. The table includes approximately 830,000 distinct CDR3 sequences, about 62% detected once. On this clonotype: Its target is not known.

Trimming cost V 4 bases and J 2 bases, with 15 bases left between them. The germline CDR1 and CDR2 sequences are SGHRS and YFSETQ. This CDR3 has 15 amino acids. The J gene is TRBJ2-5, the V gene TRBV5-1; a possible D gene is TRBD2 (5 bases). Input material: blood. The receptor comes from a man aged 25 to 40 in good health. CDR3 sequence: CASSRDGNRQETQYF. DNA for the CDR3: TGCGCCAGCAGCCGAGACGGGAACCGTCAAGAGACCCAGTACTTC.